This is a list of T cell receptor beta chains from one sample in a study of T cells after yellow fever vaccination. TCRdb reprocessed the 5' RACE reads with MiXCR, giving one entry per CDR3 protein. This table holds hundreds of thousands of distinct CDR3 sequences, about 9.5% found once. This specimen consisted of PBMCs, obtained on the day of the first yellow fever vaccination. These receptors came from a man younger than 30 who received the YFV17D yellow fever vaccine. The conserved cysteine and the conserved F or W are not part of the CDR3 here. Some rows mark clone size as missing; the rest say once, few, many or name a class of expanded clone.

v_gene	abundance	CDR3aa
TRBV28	many	AFGTPNTGELF
TRBV5-1	many	ATRAGSSNADTQY
TRBV11-3	few	ASSYERGPHNEQF
TRBV10-3	few	AISESDSGYT
TRBV6-5	few	ASTDSTYGYT
TRBV20-1	few	SAAGTLRGTDTQY
TRBV11-2	few	ASSLWPGQPFTGGELF
TRBV9	few	ASSDGHPGYT
TRBV5-1	many	ASSLGQSGGFADTQY
TRBV7-9	few	ASSSTGTSGDTQY
TRBV2	few	ASSEGHRQGNYGYT
TRBV5-6	few	ASSLLLSYEQY
TRBV3-1	few	AILNQDRSNYGYT
TRBV7-8	NA	ASSLGPRRTF
TRBV20-1	NA	SADGQGGIGYT
TRBV15	few	ATQLLVDSQETQY
TRBV5-4	NA	ASSFLTSDRTDTQY
TRBV5-1	many	ASSDTSTSTDTQY
TRBV7-2	many	ASSLFVLSGNEQF
TRBV14	NA	ASSQGFRGEFSYEQY
TRBV3-1	once	ASSRTSIPGELF
TRBV6-1	NA	ASRARVLTDTQY
TRBV12-3/TRBV12-4	many	ASSGGTGNLYNEQF
TRBV7-2	many	ASSPGGASNQPQH
TRBV12-3/TRBV12-4	NA	ASSSPRSGVHTGELF
TRBV5-5	few	ASSLSDSSYNSPLH
TRBV6-1	few	ASSGYPGTGVIGAF
TRBV19	few	ASSWDAGYGYT
TRBV6-1	NA	ASSEANGAWNSPLH
TRBV2	NA	ASRKTGRGGADTQY
TRBV7-9	many	ASSQGLLEAF
TRBV6-1	few	ATQGASSYNEQF
TRBV12-3/TRBV12-4	few	ASSPLAGVGGETQY
TRBV3-1	few	AVQPANTGELF
TRBV28	NA	AITMGMGATDTQY
TRBV6-2/TRBV6-3	NA	ASSFLFQPQH
TRBV4-3	NA	ASSGGRSDSPLH
TRBV7-3	NA	ASSFTGPSTDTQY
TRBV13	NA	ASSSQGRSEKLF
TRBV20-1	few	SADRPNTEAF
TRBV7-9	NA	ASSLTGDGEQC
TRBV3-1	many	ASSQDRGAGDTQY
TRBV12-3/TRBV12-4	many	ASRRPGADTEAF
TRBV20-1	NA	SARDPREIDYT
TRBV20-1	few	SARVQMNTEAF
TRBV6-1	few	ASRTSGGPNSYNEQF